The 28 T cell receptor beta chains below come from one sample, sequenced in a study of OX40 agonist ivuxolimab in advanced cancers. TCRdb's copy holds only in-frame clones and misses some; the assay was immunoSEQ multiplex PCR. The profile shows 20,000 to 30,000 clones, approximately 83% of them singletons. Here the sequenced sample was CD4+ or CD8+ T cells sorted from blood, taken in a trial of the OX40 agonist ivuxolimab. The receptors shown here come from an adult with an advanced solid tumor such as melanoma, head and neck, liver or kidney cancer.

This clone was counted once. V and J are TRBV15 and TRBJ1-3; the D is unclear. The germline gives CDR1 LNHNV, CDR2 YYDKDF (reference sequence). V dropped 4 bases and J dropped 0 bases, with 16 bases sitting between them. CDR3 length: 17 residues. The CDR3 loop reads CATSIKARLFSGNTIYF. CDR3 bases: TGTGCCACCAGCATTAAGGCGCGGTTATTCTCTGGAAACACCATATATTTT.

In DNA form, the CDR3 reads TGTGCCAGTACCCCCCCCGGGCGTAGCAATCAGCCCCAGCATTTT. Translating gives CASTPPGRSNQPQHF. The chain couples TRBV19 to TRBJ1-5, with D unclear. Germline values: CDR1 LNHDA, CDR2 SQIVND (reference sequence). V lost 7 bases, J lost 0 bases, and 13 bases lay in between. This CDR3 has 15 amino acids.

Only a few counts were recorded for this clone. Other DNA sequences within the sample encode an identical CDR3. The chain recombines TRBV19 with TRBJ1-1; weak D call: TRBD1 (5 bases). Germline V CDR1 and CDR2: LNHDA, SQIVND (reference sequence). The CDR3 has 14 amino acids. V lost 3 bases, J lost 5 bases, and 13 bases lay in between. The CDR3 nucleotides are TGTGCCAGTAGTATCGGAGGGGCCGGTACTGAAGCTTTCTTT. Encoded protein: CASSIGGAGTEAFF.

The rearrangement links TRBV18 to TRBJ1-1; possibly TRBD1 for D (6 bases). Per the germline V gene, CDR1 is KGHSH and CDR2 is LQKENI. This CDR3 is built from 15 residues. V lost 1 base to trimming and J lost 2 bases, with 11 bases between them. The CDR3 DNA reads as TGTGCCAGCTCACCACGGGGGGGCGTTAACACTGAAGCTTTCTTT. The encoded protein is CASSPRGGVNTEAFF.

The rearrangement uses TRBV5-1 and TRBJ2-3; the match to TRBD1 covers 10 bases. V was pared by 0 bases and J by 1 base, with 2 bases of the junction left unmatched. Germline V CDR1 and CDR2: SGHRS, YFSETQ. The CDR3 loop spans 16 amino acids. The CDR3 region is CASSLVGTGGTDTQYF. DNA for the CDR3: TGCGCCAGCAGCTTGGTAGGGACAGGGGGCACAGATACGCAGTATTTT.

The chain carries TRBV6-5 and TRBJ2-3; TRBD2 might be the D (5 bases). Germline V gene lookup returns CDR1 MNHEY and CDR2 SVGAGI. V dropped 6 bases and J dropped 4 bases, with 14 bases sitting between them. CDR3 length: 14 amino acids. The CDR3 sequence: CASRLEEYSDTQYF. The CDR3 DNA is TGTGCCAGCAGGTTGGAGGAGTATTCAGATACGCAGTATTTT.

CDR3 amino acids: CASSIGNTVDTQYF. As DNA, the CDR3 is TGTGCCAGTAGTATTGGTAATACGGTGGATACGCAGTATTTT. The V and J genes are TRBV19 and TRBJ2-3; D gene unclear. CDR1 and CDR2 from the germline V gene are LNHDA and SQIVND (reference sequence). The CDR3 covers 14 residues. Between the trimmed V and J ends, which lost 3 bases and 6 bases, there was a span of 13 bases.

This rearrangement joins TRBV5-1 to TRBJ2-1; D is undetermined. Germline lookup yields CDR1 SGHRS and CDR2 YFSETQ. This CDR3 region has 14 residues. Trimming cost V 4 bases and J 3 bases, with 11 bases left between them. The CDR3 bases are TGCGCCAGCAGCCCTGACACGGGCTACAATGAGCAGTTCTTC. It translates to CASSPDTGYNEQFF.

The gene calls are TRBV9 and TRBJ2-1; D might be TRBD1 or TRBD2, each matching 6 bases. In germline, CDR1 is SGDLS, CDR2 YYNGEE. The CDR3 covers 14 residues. V was shortened by 5 bases and J by 4 bases, with 13 bases between the two germline ends. The CDR3 DNA reads TGTGCCAGCAGGGCGCCGGGGGCTTACAATGAGCAGTTCTTC. This gives the protein CASRAPGAYNEQFF.

The chain carries TRBV12-5 and TRBJ2-7; D remains unclear. With 1 base removed from V and 1 base from J, the gap between germline ends came to 5 bases. The CDR3 covers 13 residues. Germline CDR1 and CDR2: LGHNT and FRNRAP. The CDR3 reads CASGLAYSYEQYF. In nucleotides, the CDR3 is TGTGCTAGTGGTTTGGCCTATTCCTACGAGCAGTACTTC.

V gene TRBV27 combines with J gene TRBJ1-5, with D uncertain. Germline V gives CDR1 MNHEY, CDR2 SMNVEV (reference sequence). With 4 bases removed from V and 4 bases from J, the gap between germline ends came to 5 bases. The CDR3 sequence is 12 residues long. CDR3 region: CASSSPNQPQHF. The DNA of the CDR3 is TGTGCCAGCAGTTCCCCGAATCAGCCCCAGCATTTT.

This clone was seen a handful of times. The rearrangement links TRBV19 to TRBJ1-1; D not resolved. Trimming took 10 bases from V and 0 from J, leaving 21 bases between them. The CDR3 contains 16 residues. The germline V gene has CDR1 LNHDA and CDR2 SQIVND (reference sequence). The CDR3 DNA reads as TGTGCCACCCATTCCCAAAGGGTGTATATGAACACTGAAGCTTTCTTT. This gives the protein CATHSQRVYMNTEAFF.

This clone was observed once. The chain links TRBV11-1 to TRBJ1-1; D unclear. CDR1 and CDR2 (germline): SGHAT, FQDESV (reference sequence). The CDR3 spans 12 residues. Trimming took off 5 bases at V and 3 bases at J, with 7 bases between the two ends. CDR3 sequence: CASSRGYTEAFF. Written as DNA, the CDR3 is TGTGCCAGCAGCCGGGGATACACTGAAGCTTTCTTT.

The chain carries TRBV5-1 and TRBJ1-1; possibly TRBD1 for D (5 bases). This CDR3 has 14 amino acids. The ends were cut back, 0 bases at V and 0 bases at J, with 6 bases in the middle. Per the germline V gene, CDR1 is SGHRS and CDR2 is YFSETQ. As DNA, the CDR3 is TGCGCCAGCAGCTTGGAAGGGGTGAACACTGAAGCTTTCTTT. It codes for CASSLEGVNTEAFF.

Turning to this clone: The junction departs from the called germline gene at one end, perhaps through a read error. The chain couples TRBV5-3 to TRBJ1-6, with TRBD1 matching 9 bases. TRBV5-3 is noted as an ORF with a role that remains uncertain. The CDR3 runs 15 residues. The CDR3 bases are TGTGCCAGCAGCTCAGGGACAGGGAATAATTCACCCCTCCACTTT. This gives the protein CASSSGTGNNSPLHF.

This clone was observed a handful of times. The V gene is TRBV7-9, the J gene TRBJ2-7; TRBD1 matches at 8 bases. J was trimmed by 5 bases and V by 2 bases; bases with no gene match: 11. The CDR3 runs to 16 residues. Germline lookup yields CDR1 SEHNR and CDR2 FQNEAQ (reference sequence). In nucleotides, the CDR3 is TGTGCCAGCAGCTTAAGCACTCGGACAGGGTCCGACGAGCAGTACTTC. Amino acids: CASSLSTRTGSDEQYF.

The chain uses TRBV4-1 and TRBJ2-5; 7 bases line up with TRBD1. The CDR3 has 16 residues. The germline V gene encodes CDR1 MGHRA and CDR2 YSYEKL. Germline trimming cut 3 bases from V and 2 bases from J; bases unmatched to any gene: 9. CDR3 sequence reads: CASSHPPPGQQETQYF. The CDR3, as DNA: TGCGCCAGCAGCCACCCCCCCCCGGGACAGCAAGAGACCCAGTACTTC.

The CDR3 spells CASGDDNYGYTF. CDR3 in DNA: TGTGCCAGCGGCGATGATAACTATGGCTACACCTTC. The chain combines TRBV6-1 with TRBJ1-2; D call uncertain. This CDR3 comprises 12 residues. V lost 8 bases and J 1 base, leaving 8 bases between the germline ends. Germline-derived CDR1 and CDR2 are MNHNS and SASEGT.

The V and J genes are TRBV6-5 and TRBJ2-6; D is possibly TRBD2 (5 bases). CDR1 and CDR2 (germline): MNHEY, SVGAGI. The V end was cut by 6 bases, the J end by 2 bases, with 11 bases between. CDR3 length: 15 amino acids. CDR3 DNA sequence: TGTGCCAGCAGCCTCGGGGTAGCTGGGGCCAACGTCCTGACTTTC. Its protein is CASSLGVAGANVLTF.

The chain employs TRBV4-1 and TRBJ1-1, with D unresolved. Trimming removed 3 bases from V and 4 bases from J, with 12 bases in between. Germline loops: CDR1 MGHRA, CDR2 YSYEKL. This CDR3 has 14 residues. The CDR3 here is CASSQPRESTEAFF. The DNA for the CDR3 is TGCGCCAGCAGCCAGCCGAGGGAGTCCACTGAAGCTTTCTTT.

This clone is classed as medium-sized. The chain joins TRBV4-1 to TRBJ1-2; 7 bases are a match to TRBD1. CDR3 length equals 14 residues. The junction had 2 bases not matched to a gene; V was cut back by 2 bases and J by 2 bases. The germline gives CDR1 MGHRA, CDR2 YSYEKL. DNA of the CDR3: TGCGCCAGCAGCCAATCGACAGGGAACTATGGCTACACCTTC. Encoded protein: CASSQSTGNYGYTF.

V usage is TRBV6-5 and J usage is TRBJ1-2, with D perhaps TRBD1 (5 bases). The germline V gene has CDR1 MNHEY and CDR2 SVGAGI. V gave up 0 bases and J gave up 8 bases, with 16 bases separating them. This CDR3 is built from 15 residues. The CDR3 sequence: CASSYSPEGRDGYTF. CDR3 in DNA: TGTGCCAGCAGTTACTCGCCTGAAGGCAGGGACGGCTACACCTTC.

V gene TRBV19 combines with J gene TRBJ2-5, with 10 bases fitting TRBD1. The CDR3 loop spans 14 amino acids. J was trimmed by 9 bases and V by 4 bases; bases with no gene match: 8. Germline loops: CDR1 LNHDA, CDR2 SQIVND (reference sequence). DNA of the CDR3: TGTGCCAGTAGTAGGGGGACAGGGGTGAGGGCCCAGTACTTC. It translates to CASSRGTGVRAQYF.

The chain links TRBV27 to TRBJ1-2; no reliable D call. The CDR3 runs to 14 residues. V was cut by 5 bases and J by 2 bases, with 12 bases left in between. CDR1 and CDR2 (germline): MNHEY, SMNVEV (reference sequence). The DNA for the CDR3 is TGTGCCAGCAGTCCTAATCCCTTCAACTATGGCTACACCTTC. This translates into CASSPNPFNYGYTF.

In DNA form, the CDR3 reads TGTGCCAGCAGCCCCAGGGGAGGGAACACTGAAGCTTTCTTT. This encodes CASSPRGGNTEAFF. The V gene is TRBV5-4, the J gene TRBJ1-1, with TRBD1 as a possible D gene (6 bases). Germline CDR1 is SGHNT and CDR2 is YYREEE (reference sequence). Trimming took 4 bases from V and 1 from J, leaving 11 bases between them. This CDR3 region has 14 residues.

V usage is TRBV19 and J usage is TRBJ2-7, with D tentatively TRBD1 (7 bases). Germline CDR1 is LNHDA and CDR2 is SQIVND (reference sequence). CDR3 length: 13 amino acids. V was pared by 7 bases and J by 6 bases, with 16 bases between. DNA for the CDR3: TGTGCCAGTACGCACGGAGGGGGCGGCGAGCAGTACTTC. It is translated as CASTHGGGGEQYF.

This chain connects TRBV9 to TRBJ2-3; D unclear. The CDR3 is 11 amino acids. V dropped 4 bases and J dropped 2 bases, with 2 bases sitting between them. Germline CDR1 SGDLS, CDR2 YYNGEE. CDR3 amino acids: CASSYTDTQYF. The CDR3 nucleotides are TGTGCCAGCAGCTACACAGATACGCAGTATTTT.

V and J are TRBV2 and TRBJ1-1; D is perhaps TRBD1 (6 bases). The CDR3 has 13 amino acids. Germline lookup yields CDR1 SNHLY and CDR2 FYNNEI. V gave up 8 bases and J gave up 0 bases, with 10 bases separating them. The CDR3 DNA reads TGTGCCAGCGCCGGACAGATGAACACTGAAGCTTTCTTT. It yields the protein CASAGQMNTEAFF.